Shown below are 13 T cell receptor beta chains from a single sample sequenced in a study of T cell responses to AZD1222 COVID-19 vaccine. Only in-frame clones appear in the TCRdb table, and some are missing; sequencing was by immunoSEQ multiplex PCR. The top ten hold 4% to 5.5% of the sample, which has over 95,000 clones, approximately 93% seen once. Sample: peripheral blood, taken on day 0 of AZD1222 vaccination. The receptors come from an adult in good health.

This clone was seen just once. The chain employs TRBV6-2 or TRBV6-3 and TRBJ1-2; no clear D. The CDR3 sequence is 13 residues long. The germline CDR1 and CDR2 sequences are MNHEY and SVGEGT. Between the trimmed V and J ends, which lost 5 bases and 4 bases, there was a span of 11 bases. This CDR3 reads CASSDTNSYGYTF. CDR3 DNA: TGTGCCAGCAGTGACACAAACAGCTATGGCTACACCTTC.

This clone showed up just a few times. The rearrangement joins TRBV7-3 to TRBJ1-1; possible D gene TRBD1, 6 bases. This CDR3 contains 14 residues. V was cut by 2 bases and J by 4 bases, with 11 bases left in between. Germline V CDR1 and CDR2: SGHTA, FQGTGA. CDR3 sequence reads: CASSLEGVATEAFF. The DNA of the CDR3 is TGTGCCAGCAGCTTAGAGGGGGTGGCCACTGAAGCTTTCTTT.

The chain combines TRBV19 with TRBJ1-5; TRBD1 is a possible D gene (5 bases). The germline gives CDR1 LNHDA, CDR2 SQIVND (reference sequence). The CDR3 contains 17 residues. V lost 6 bases, J lost 0 bases, and 18 bases lay in between. The CDR3 region is CASRTTDRIYSNQPQHF. CDR3 in DNA: TGTGCCAGTAGAACGACAGATCGGATATATAGCAATCAGCCCCAGCATTTT. The entire variable domain, with the rest obtained from reference TRBV19 and TRBJ1-5, is as follows: DGGITQSPKYLFRKEGQNVTLSCEQNLNHDAMYWYRQDPGQGLRLIYYSQIVNDFQKGDIAEGYSVSREKKESFPLTVTSAQKNPTAFYLCASRTTDRIYSNQPQHFGDGTRLSIL.

The chain recombines TRBV6-5 with TRBJ1-1; 8 nucleotides line up with TRBD1. The CDR3 sequence is 14 residues long. V lost 6 bases and J lost 5; bases outside the gene matches: 8. CDR1 and CDR2 (germline): MNHEY, SVGAGI. The CDR3 sequence is CASSPGGAGTEAFF. The CDR3 nucleotides read TGTGCCAGCAGCCCAGGGGGCGCGGGGACTGAAGCTTTCTTT.

This chain links TRBV19 with TRBJ1-2; perhaps TRBD1 as D (5 bases). V was trimmed by 7 bases and J by 5 bases, leaving 11 bases between them. The germline gives CDR1 LNHDA, CDR2 SQIVND (reference sequence). The CDR3 runs 12 residues. DNA of the CDR3: TGTGCCAGTATAGGGGCTGGGTATGGCTACACCTTC. Translating it yields CASIGAGYGYTF.

This chain uses TRBV9 with TRBJ1-6; the D gene is possibly TRBD1 (5 bases). Germline V lookup: CDR1 SGDLS, CDR2 YYNGEE. V lost 4 bases and J lost 10, with 18 bases in between. The CDR3 totals 15 residues. CDR3 region: CASSTRDLGDSPLHF. As DNA, the CDR3 is TGTGCCAGCAGCACCCGGGACCTGGGGGACTCACCCCTCCACTTT.

This clone was seen only a few times. The CDR3 here is CASSLGTRSSGNTIYF. The CDR3 bases are TGTGCCAGCAGCTTAGGGACTAGGAGCTCTGGAAACACCATATATTTT. This chain links TRBV11-2 with TRBJ1-3; the D is unclear. Trimming cost V 1 base and J 0 bases, with 10 bases left between them. The CDR3 is made up of 16 amino acids. CDR1 is SGHAT and CDR2 is FQNNGV in the germline V gene.

V usage is TRBV5-8 and J usage is TRBJ1-4; unclear D gene. This CDR3 has 16 amino acids. CDR1 is SGHTS, CDR2 YDEGEE, per germline. Trimming removed 0 bases from V and 2 bases from J, with 11 bases in between. The CDR3 bases are TGTGCCAGCAGCTTGGCCGGTCGCGCGACTAATGAAAAACTGTTTTTT. It encodes CASSLAGRATNEKLFF.

The chain is built from TRBV6-1 and TRBJ2-1; TRBD2 aligns across 7 bases. The CDR3 extends over 13 amino acids. The J segment lost 12 bases and the V segment lost 3 bases, leaving 8 bases of the junction unmatched. Germline CDR1 MNHNS, CDR2 SASEGT. This CDR3 reads CASSDPGRHGQFF. The CDR3 nucleotides are TGTGCCAGCAGTGATCCCGGGAGGCATGGGCAGTTCTTC.

This clone has just one count. This CDR3 reads CASSSSGGAKTQYF. CDR3 sequence (DNA): TGTGCCAGCAGTAGTAGCGGGGGGGCCAAGACCCAGTACTTC. The rearrangement links TRBV2 to TRBJ2-5; 11 positions match TRBD2. This CDR3 contains 14 residues. J gave up 6 bases and V 5 bases, and 5 bases lay outside the gene matches. Germline V lookup: CDR1 SNHLY, CDR2 FYNNEI.

CDR3 sequence reads: CASSLALSGGAHEQFF. Here the CDR3 DNA reads TGTGCCAGCAGCTTAGCGCTCAGCGGGGGGGCGCATGAGCAGTTCTTC. V gene TRBV7-9 combines with J gene TRBJ2-1, with 10 nucleotides matching TRBD2. Germline V lookup: CDR1 SEHNR, CDR2 FQNEAQ (reference sequence). The J segment lost 8 bases and the V segment lost 0 bases, leaving 7 bases of the junction unmatched. CDR3 length: 16 residues. The variable domain in full, completed from reference TRBV7-9 and TRBJ2-1, reads DTGVSQNPRHKITKRGQNVTFRCDPISEHNRLYWYRQTLGQGPEFLTYFQNEAQLEKSRLLSDRFSAERPKGSFSTLEIQRTEQGDSAMYLCASSLALSGGAHEQFFGPGTRLTVL.

The CDR3 bases are TGTGCCAGCAGCTTAGAAGCGATGAATACGCAGTATTTT. This encodes CASSLEAMNTQYF. The chain joins TRBV7-2 to TRBJ2-3; D is ambiguous. Germline V CDR1 and CDR2: SGHTA, FQGNSA. The CDR3 extends over 13 amino acids. Trimming removed 1 base from V and 7 bases from J, with 9 bases in between.

V gene TRBV11-3 combines with J gene TRBJ2-7; 12 nucleotides line up with TRBD1. The ends lost 0 bases at V and 7 bases at J; junction bases unmatched: 10. CDR1 and CDR2 from the germline V gene are SGHNT and YENEEA. The CDR3 length is 17 residues. The CDR3 DNA is TGTGCCAGCAGCTTAGAAAGGTTGGGACAGGGGGCGAGGGAGCAGTACTTC. This sequence encodes CASSLERLGQGAREQYF.